The present T cell receptor beta chain was sequenced within a study of blood T cell repertoires in COVID-19. The assay was immunoSEQ multiplex PCR, and TCRdb's table has in-frame clones only and misses some. This table holds 150,000 to 200,000 clones, 85% to 90% found once. The junction had 11 bases not matched to a gene; V was cut back by 1 base and J by 4 bases. The CDR3 totals 19 residues. Germline V gene lookup returns CDR1 LGHDT and CDR2 YNNKEL (reference sequence). V and J are TRBV3-1 (or the pseudogene TRBV3-2) and TRBJ2-3; TRBD2 matches at 13 bases. The sequenced sample consisted of peripheral blood. This TCR came from a woman older than 75 in a cohort sampled during active or convalescent COVID-19. DNA of the CDR3: TGTGCCAGCAGCCAAGGATATGGACTAGCGGGAGTTACGGCAGATACGCAGTATTTT. Translation: CASSQGYGLAGVTADTQYF.